This passage covers 28 T cell receptor beta chains from one sample sequenced in a study of T cells in Graves' hyperthyroidism and ophthalmopathy. The CDR3 regions of TCR beta were amplified from RNA transcripts. First-round RT-PCR targeting the TCR CDR3 was performed with the HTBI primer set. TCRdb analysed the multiplex PCR reads with MiXCR anew, one entry per CDR3 protein. This table holds hundreds of thousands of distinct CDR3 sequences, under 15% found once. The sequenced material came from blood. These receptor sequences come from a man between 18 and 35 years old with Graves' ophthalmopathy.

The gene calls are TRBV5-5 and TRBJ1-4, with a tentative D call TRBD1 (5 bases). This CDR3 has 16 amino acids. V was pared by 5 bases and J by 1 base, with 15 bases between. CDR1 is SGHKS, CDR2 YYEKEE, per germline (reference sequence). CDR3 sequence reads: CASSSMGRLTNEKLFF. CDR3 coding DNA: TGTGCCAGCAGTTCAATGGGGCGGTTAACTAATGAAAAACTGTTTTTT.

Note on this clonotype: This may stem from a read error, because a much larger clone lies one nucleotide away. The chain joins TRBV6-5 to TRBJ2-7, with D possibly being TRBD2 (5 bases). This CDR3 contains 12 residues. Germline CDR1 and CDR2: MNHEY and SVGAGI. The CDR3 nucleotides are TGTGCCAGCAGTTATAGCCTCGGGGAGCGGTACTTC. Translated: CASSYSLGERYF.

This clonotype was seen ten or more times. The V call is TRBV6-1, the J call TRBJ2-1; 14 nucleotides agree with TRBD2. The length of the CDR3 is 16 residues. Trimming removed 5 bases from V and 9 bases from J; junction bases left unmatched: 9. Germline V gene data show CDR1 as MNHNS and CDR2 as SASEGT. CDR3 DNA: TGTGCCAGCAGTTCCCCGGGACTAGCGGGAGTTACTGAGCAGTTCTTC. Translating gives CASSSPGLAGVTEQFF.

This clonotype was detected many times. The CDR3 loop is CASSDWGGEAFF. CDR3 bases: TGTGCCAGCAGTGACTGGGGAGGTGAAGCTTTCTTT. The rearrangement uses TRBV6-1 and TRBJ1-1; D gene uncertain. Deletions cut 3 bases from V and 7 bases from J, with 9 bases between. The CDR3 runs to 12 residues. Germline CDR1 and CDR2: MNHNS and SASEGT.

The sample holds many counts of this clonotype. The gene calls are TRBV11-2 and TRBJ2-7, with D maybe TRBD1 (6 bases). V lost 3 bases and J lost 0, with 15 bases in between. CDR3 size: 16 residues. Germline CDR1 SGHAT, CDR2 FQNNGV. As DNA, the CDR3 is TGTGCCAGCAGCTTCCGACACGACAGGCTCTCCTACGAGCAGTACTTC. Amino acid sequence: CASSFRHDRLSYEQYF.

This clonotype was found many times. The chain carries TRBV5-1 and TRBJ2-7; D might be TRBD1 (6 bases). Per the germline V gene, CDR1 is SGHRS and CDR2 is YFSETQ. V was shortened by 4 bases and J by 4 bases, with 12 bases between the two germline ends. The CDR3 contains 13 residues. The CDR3 DNA is TGCGCCAGCAGCGTGGGACAACAATACGAGCAGTACTTC. It specifies CASSVGQQYEQYF.

This clonotype was recorded many times. V is TRBV3-1 and J is TRBJ1-1; no clear D gene. Looked up from germline, CDR1 is LGHDT and CDR2 is YNNKEL (reference sequence). With 4 bases removed from V and 6 bases from J, the gap between germline ends came to 21 bases. This CDR3 contains 16 residues. CDR3 sequence reads: CASSLSPLYSDAEAFF. The CDR3 coding sequence is TGTGCCAGCAGCCTCTCCCCTCTCTATTCGGATGCTGAAGCTTTCTTT.

The sample holds many counts of this clonotype. This chain uses TRBV3-1 with TRBJ2-2; 11 bases map to TRBD2. Per germline, CDR1 LGHDT and CDR2 YNNKEL (reference sequence). The CDR3 extends over 17 amino acids. V dropped 6 bases and J dropped 5; count of bases not matched to a gene: 11. The CDR3 here is CASRRSGTSGITGELFF. In DNA form, the CDR3 reads TGTGCCAGCAGGCGTTCCGGGACTAGCGGCATAACCGGGGAGCTGTTTTTT.

Ten or more counts support this clonotype. The rearrangement links TRBV3-1 to TRBJ2-4; 13 bases match TRBD2. CDR1 is LGHDT, CDR2 YNNKEL, per germline (reference sequence). This CDR3 is 19 amino acids long. V shed 3 bases and J 1 base; nucleotides not matched to a gene: 9. CDR3 loop: CASSHRETSGRRAKNIQYF. In DNA form, the CDR3 reads TGTGCCAGCAGCCACAGAGAGACTAGCGGGAGGAGGGCCAAAAACATTCAGTACTTC.

V and J are TRBV7-2 and TRBJ2-2; TRBD2 matches 9 bases. Per the germline V gene, CDR1 is SGHTA and CDR2 is FQGNSA. The CDR3 has 14 residues. Trimming took 5 bases from V and 7 from J; bases not matched to a gene: 5. The CDR3 is CASSTSGGFGELFF. The CDR3 DNA reads as TGTGCCAGCAGCACAAGCGGGGGGTTCGGGGAGCTGTTTTTT.

This clonotype was seen ten or more times. The junction shows a germline mismatch at one end, possibly a read error. The chain recombines TRBV11-2 with TRBJ2-3, with D maybe TRBD1 (5 bases). Germline lookup yields CDR1 SGHAT and CDR2 FQNNGV. There are 15 residues in the CDR3. The CDR3 DNA reads as TGTGCCAGCAGCCTAGAAGACAGCCCCACAGATACGCAGTATTTT. Translated: CASSLEDSPTDTQYF.

This clonotype was seen more than once but under ten times. This chain joins TRBV20-1 and TRBJ2-2, with a weak D call TRBD2 (5 bases). The V and J ends lost 4 bases and 7 bases respectively, with 13 bases between them. This CDR3 is 13 amino acids long. Germline CDR1 DFQATT, CDR2 SNEGSKA (reference sequence). The CDR3 spells CSATEAVGGELFF. The CDR3 DNA follows: TGCAGTGCTACGGAGGCAGTGGGCGGGGAGCTGTTTTTT.

This clonotype came up many times. The chain has TRBV25-1 and TRBJ1-2; tentatively, D is TRBD1 (6 bases). This CDR3 region has 14 residues. The V gene's germline CDR1 is MGHDK and CDR2 SYGVNS. Trimming removed 5 bases from V and 6 bases from J, with 16 bases in between. The CDR3 DNA sequence: TGTGCCAGCAGTCGAGGGGGGACACTCGATGGCTACACCTTC. Encoded protein: CASSRGGTLDGYTF.

This clonotype was counted many times. V usage is TRBV30 and J usage is TRBJ2-1; maybe TRBD1 (6 bases). The V end was cut by 2 bases, the J end by 13 bases, with 15 bases between. This CDR3 has 12 amino acids. Germline V gene sequence: CDR1 GTSNPN, CDR2 SVGIG (reference sequence). CDR3 bases: TGTGCCTGGAGTACCCACAGGGCCCGTCAGTTCTTC. Protein product: CAWSTHRARQFF.

The rearrangement links TRBV6-2 or TRBV6-3 to TRBJ2-6, with D perhaps TRBD1 (7 bases). This CDR3 has 15 amino acids. Per the germline V gene, CDR1 is MNHEY and CDR2 is SVGEGT. V lost 4 bases and J 7 bases, leaving 14 bases between the germline ends. CDR3 nucleotides: TGTGCCAGCAGTTTCAGGGGGGTGGATGCCAACGTCCTGACTTTC. Translation gives CASSFRGVDANVLTF.

The rearrangement uses TRBV12-3 or TRBV12-4 and TRBJ1-4, with a tentative D call TRBD1 (5 bases). CDR3 length equals 15 residues. The ends were cut back, 2 bases at V and 8 bases at J, with 15 bases in the middle. Here the CDR3 DNA reads TGTGCCAGCAGTTTAAACCAGGGAATAGGAGAAAAACTGTTTTTT. Its translation: CASSLNQGIGEKLFF.

This clonotype occurred many times. The rearrangement joins TRBV7-9 to TRBJ1-2, with D unresolved. The CDR3 extends over 14 amino acids. The germline V gene has CDR1 SEHNR and CDR2 FQNEAQ (reference sequence). The V end lost 3 bases, the J end lost 3 bases, and 11 bases lay between the germline ends. The CDR3 loop is CASSFSGADYGYTF. The CDR3 DNA follows: TGTGCCAGCAGCTTTTCGGGCGCGGACTATGGCTACACCTTC.

The chain carries TRBV2 and TRBJ2-4, with D uncertain. Trimming cost V 11 bases and J 0 bases, with 11 bases left between them. The V gene's germline CDR1 is SNHLY and CDR2 FYNNEI. There are 13 residues in the CDR3. The CDR3 reads CASDLLAKNIQYF. The CDR3 nucleotides are TGTGCCTCCGACCTCCTAGCCAAAAACATTCAGTACTTC.

V and J are TRBV20-1 and TRBJ2-4; D is possibly TRBD2 (6 bases). CDR1 and CDR2 from the germline V gene are DFQATT and SNEGSKA (reference sequence). V was clipped by 3 bases and J by 0 bases, with 18 bases between them. This CDR3 is 17 amino acids long. The CDR3 protein is CSAREPVADLAKNIQYF. DNA of the CDR3: TGCAGTGCTAGGGAGCCGGTAGCGGACCTAGCCAAAAACATTCAGTACTTC.

This clonotype was counted only a few times. The chain employs TRBV10-2 and TRBJ2-3, with D perhaps TRBD2 (5 bases). The CDR3 is 16 amino acids. The germline V gene encodes CDR1 WSHSY and CDR2 SAAADI. Deletions cut 0 bases from V and 1 base from J, with 11 bases between. CDR3 in DNA: TGCGCCAGCAGTGAGTCTGAGGGCCCTCGCACAGATACGCAGTATTTT. Translated: CASSESEGPRTDTQYF.

This clonotype was found a few times. This chain links TRBV28 with TRBJ2-7; 7 nucleotides agree with TRBD2. Unmatched junction bases numbered 6, after V lost 4 bases and J lost 3 bases. The CDR3 loop spans 14 amino acids. CDR1 and CDR2 from the germline V gene are MDHEN and SYDVKM. The CDR3 DNA reads TGTGCCAGCAGTTCAGGGAGCGGGGTCTACGAGCAGTACTTC. This translates into CASSSGSGVYEQYF. Full variable domain (outside the CDR3, taken from reference TRBV28 and TRBJ2-7): DVKVTQSSRYLVKRTGEKVFLECVQDMDHENMFWYRQDPGLGLRLIYFSYDVKMKEKGDIPEGYSVSREKKERFSLILESASTNQTSMYLCASSSGSGVYEQYFGPGTRLTVT.

Only a few counts were recorded for this clonotype. The rearrangement joins TRBV4-2 to TRBJ1-6; no clear D. V was shortened by 0 bases and J by 4 bases, with 10 bases between the two germline ends. The CDR3 contains 16 residues. CDR1 LGHNA and CDR2 YNFKEQ come from the germline V gene. CDR3 bases: TGTGCCAGCAGCCAAGAGTTCATAGGGTATAATTCACCCCTCCACTTT. Translated: CASSQEFIGYNSPLHF.

Ten or more counts support this clonotype. V usage is TRBV12-3 or TRBV12-4 and J usage is TRBJ2-2, with TRBD2 matching 7 bases. V shed 3 bases, J shed 2 bases, and the junction held 6 bases outside the gene matches. This CDR3 has 16 amino acids. The CDR3 sequence is CASSFRLAGNTGELFF. CDR3 nucleotide sequence: TGTGCCAGCAGTTTTCGTTTAGCGGGTAACACCGGGGAGCTGTTTTTT.

The chain combines TRBV7-9 with TRBJ1-1, with D unresolved. Between the trimmed V and J ends, which lost 5 bases and 5 bases, there was a span of 18 bases. Per the germline V gene, CDR1 is SEHNR and CDR2 is FQNEAQ (reference sequence). The CDR3 loop spans 15 amino acids. The CDR3 nucleotides are TGTGCCAGCAGCCCCTACCTGGGAGGAAAGACTGAAGCTTTCTTT. Residues: CASSPYLGGKTEAFF.

This clonotype was seen repeatedly, ten times or more. This chain joins TRBV24-1 and TRBJ2-1, with 8 positions matching TRBD2. This CDR3 has 14 amino acids. Losses at the gene ends were 1 base for V and 5 bases for J; bases not matched to a gene: 0. Germline CDR1 KGHDR, CDR2 SFDVKD. The CDR3 nucleotides read TGTGCCACCAGTGATTTCGGGGGGGACAATGAGCAGTTCTTC. It is translated as CATSDFGGDNEQFF.

About this clonotype itself: A much larger clonotype is one base distant, so this may be a read error. J is TRBJ2-2 and V is TRBV24-1; 7 bases match TRBD1. The CDR3 is 14 amino acids. V dropped 7 bases and J dropped 0; count of bases not matched to a gene: 1. CDR1 and CDR2 (germline): KGHDR, SFDVKD. The CDR3 bases are TGTGCCACCAGGGGGACAGCGAACACCGGGGAGCTGTTTTTT. It translates to CATRGTANTGELFF.

This clonotype has only a few counts. Sequence at one end of the junction differs from germline and may be a read error. The chain joins TRBV7-7 to TRBJ2-2, with 12 positions matching TRBD2. The CDR3 length is 17 residues. CDR1 and CDR2 (germline): SSHAT, FNYEAQ (reference sequence). CDR3 sequence: CASSRGLAGPNTGELFF. The CDR3 bases are TGTGCTAGCAGCCGTGGACTAGCGGGACCAAACACCGGGGAGCTGTTTTTT.

The rearrangement links TRBV25-1 to TRBJ2-1; TRBD1 is a possible D gene (6 bases). V gave up 2 bases and J gave up 2 bases, with 13 bases separating them. The CDR3 totals 16 residues. Per the germline V gene, CDR1 is MGHDK and CDR2 is SYGVNS. The CDR3 region is CASSEPAPGAYNEQFF. As DNA, the CDR3 is TGTGCCAGCAGTGAACCAGCCCCAGGGGCCTACAATGAGCAGTTCTTC.